The 23 T cell receptor beta chains reported below all come from one sample, sequenced in a study of cytomegalovirus exposure and HLA in healthy donors. Amplification used 60 Vbeta primers and 13 Jbeta primers. Libraries were prepared by immunoSEQ multiplex PCR; TCRdb keeps only in-frame clonotypes and omits some of them. The sample contains around 64,000 clones, roughly 68% of which appear only once. The sequencing sample was made of PBMCs. These receptors were taken from a woman between 50 and 59 years old in good health and CMV-seronegative.

A word on this clone: One junction end does not reproduce the germline sequence, and a read error may be involved. The chain recombines TRBV7-7 with TRBJ2-5; 7 bases align to TRBD1. In germline, CDR1 is SSHAT, CDR2 FNYEAQ (reference sequence). The CDR3 loop spans 14 amino acids. Here the CDR3 reads CASSANRGQETQYF. The CDR3 DNA reads TGTGCTAGCAGCGCCAACAGGGGTCAAGAGACCCAGTACTTC.

This rearrangement joins TRBV10-2 to TRBJ2-7; 14 bases map to TRBD2. V dropped 3 bases and J dropped 4; count of bases not matched to a gene: 8. CDR1 WSHSY and CDR2 SAAADI come from the germline V gene. The CDR3 has 17 amino acids. The chain's CDR3 is CASSDLAGTSGSYEQYF. CDR3 DNA sequence: TGCGCCAGCAGTGACTTGGCCGGGACTAGCGGGAGTTACGAGCAGTACTTC.

This clone was counted a few times. The rearrangement joins TRBV15 to TRBJ1-2; no clear D gene. The CDR3 is 15 residues long. V was shortened by 1 base and J by 4 bases, with 13 bases between the two germline ends. Germline CDR1 and CDR2: LNHNV and YYDKDF (reference sequence). The CDR3 DNA is TGTGCCACCAGCAGAGGCGGGGAGCCAAGCTATGGCTACACCTTC. It codes for CATSRGGEPSYGYTF.

This rearrangement joins TRBV9 to TRBJ2-6; D call uncertain. This CDR3 has 14 amino acids. Per the germline V gene, CDR1 is SGDLS and CDR2 is YYNGEE. Deletions cut 3 bases from V and 2 bases from J, with 6 bases between. This CDR3 reads CASSALTGANVLTF. In DNA, the CDR3 is TGTGCCAGCAGCGCGTTAACTGGGGCCAACGTCCTGACTTTC.

The chain links TRBV4-1 to TRBJ1-5; D may be TRBD1 (6 bases). This CDR3 contains 17 residues. Germline assignment: CDR1 MGHRA and CDR2 YSYEKL. V was cut by 3 bases and J by 5 bases, with 20 bases left in between. The CDR3: CASSHPSGRDTHQPQHF. CDR3 DNA sequence: TGCGCCAGCAGCCATCCCTCGGGTAGGGACACGCATCAGCCCCAGCATTTT.

The chain uses TRBV4-3 and TRBJ2-1, with TRBD2 identical over 11 bases. In germline, CDR1 is LGHNA, CDR2 YSLEER. Trimming cost V 1 base and J 6 bases; bases outside gene matches: 8. The CDR3 is 17 residues long. In DNA form, the CDR3 reads TGCGCCAGCAGCCAAGTAGTAGCGGGAGGGCCCGGCAATGAGCAGTTCTTC. It encodes CASSQVVAGGPGNEQFF.

This chain uses TRBV27 with TRBJ2-1; D not certain. The CDR3 is 13 residues long. Trimming took off 4 bases at V and 5 bases at J, with 9 bases between the two ends. Germline loops: CDR1 MNHEY, CDR2 SMNVEV (reference sequence). The CDR3 region has the DNA TGTGCCAGCAGTTCGCAGGCCCACAATGAGCAGTTCTTC. Translated, it gives CASSSQAHNEQFF.

The chain couples TRBV7-2 to TRBJ2-5; the D gene is possibly TRBD2 (6 bases). The V and J ends lost 5 bases and 9 bases respectively, with 19 bases between them. The CDR3 length is 14 residues. From germline, CDR1 is SGHTA and CDR2 FQGNSA. The CDR3 region is CASSAAGTSGSQYF. The CDR3 nucleotides are TGTGCCAGCAGCGCCGCCGGGACCAGCGGGTCCCAGTACTTC.

The V gene is TRBV6-5, the J gene TRBJ2-7; 9 bases are shared with TRBD1. Trimming at V came to 6 bases and at J to 6 bases, leaving 6 bases not matched to a gene. Germline CDR1 is MNHEY and CDR2 is SVGAGI. The length of the CDR3 is 13 residues. The CDR3 region is CASRGTGTGEQYF. CDR3 bases: TGTGCCAGCAGGGGGACAGGGACGGGCGAGCAGTACTTC.

The V and J genes are TRBV9 and TRBJ2-7; 11 bases agree with TRBD1. CDR3 size: 15 residues. The trim removed 0 bases at V and 7 bases at J, leaving 6 bases unmatched. Germline V gene sequence: CDR1 SGDLS, CDR2 YYNGEE. Here the CDR3 reads CASSVGWDRGYEQYF. For the CDR3, the DNA is TGTGCCAGCAGCGTAGGTTGGGACAGGGGGTATGAGCAGTACTTC.

This chain uses TRBV18 with TRBJ1-5, with a possible D match to TRBD1 (6 bases). The V end lost 2 bases, the J end lost 4 bases, and 15 bases lay between the germline ends. The CDR3 spans 16 residues. Looked up from germline, CDR1 is KGHSH and CDR2 is LQKENI. The CDR3 DNA follows: TGTGCCAGCTCACCAAGCGGGACACCCTTTAATCAGCCCCAGCATTTT. Translating gives CASSPSGTPFNQPQHF.

The chain joins TRBV4-3 to TRBJ1-1; 8 nucleotides agree with TRBD1. The trim removed 1 base at V and 1 base at J, leaving 2 bases unmatched. From germline, CDR1 is LGHNA and CDR2 YSLEER. CDR3 length: 15 residues. The CDR3 here is CASSQVGQGNTEAFF. CDR3 in DNA: TGCGCCAGCAGCCAAGTTGGACAGGGGAACACTGAAGCTTTCTTT.

The chain combines TRBV4-3 with TRBJ2-2, with TRBD2 matching 7 bases. CDR3 length: 17 amino acids. Germline lookup yields CDR1 LGHNA and CDR2 YSLEER. V trimming: 4 bases; J trimming: 4 bases; junction bases outside the gene matches: 12. Here the CDR3 DNA reads TGCGCCAGCAGCCGCACCTACCGGGACTACACCACCGGGGAGCTGTTTTTT. It yields the protein CASSRTYRDYTTGELFF.

The chain links TRBV28 to TRBJ2-7, with D unresolved. The CDR3 is 14 residues long. Germline values: CDR1 MDHEN, CDR2 SYDVKM. Deletions cut 6 bases from V and 1 base from J, with 13 bases between. The CDR3 here is CASSPSVVSYEQYF. For the CDR3, the DNA is TGTGCCAGCAGCCCGTCGGTTGTATCCTACGAGCAGTACTTC.

The chain has TRBV27 and TRBJ2-7; no reliable D call. The germline gives CDR1 MNHEY, CDR2 SMNVEV (reference sequence). Trimming left V 0 bases short and J 0 bases short, with 9 bases between. This CDR3 contains 15 residues. The CDR3 DNA reads as TGTGCCAGCAGTTTATCCCCGGGTAGCTCCTACGAGCAGTACTTC. Its translation is CASSLSPGSSYEQYF.

This clone was observed a handful of times. V gene TRBV5-4 combines with J gene TRBJ2-7; 7 nucleotides line up with TRBD2. The CDR3 loop spans 14 amino acids. The germline gives CDR1 SGHNT, CDR2 YYREEE (reference sequence). V gave up 4 bases and J gave up 4 bases; unmatched junction bases: 8. The CDR3 region is CASSPRGGEYEQYF. The CDR3 nucleotides read TGTGCCAGCAGCCCCCGGGGAGGGGAATACGAGCAGTACTTC. Supplemented by reference TRBV5-4 and TRBJ2-7, the full variable domain reads ETGVTQSPTHLIKTRGQQVTLRCSSQSGHNTVSWYQQALGQGPQFIFQYYREEENGRGNFPPRFSGLQFPNYSSELNVNALELDDSALYLCASSPRGGEYEQYFGPGTRLTVT.

This clone occurred a few times. The V call is TRBV7-3, the J call TRBJ2-2; D remains ambiguous. CDR1 SGHTA and CDR2 FQGTGA come from the germline V gene. V gave up 4 bases and J gave up 4 bases, with 10 bases separating them. The CDR3 length is 14 residues. The CDR3 loop is CASSSLGVTGELFF. As DNA, the CDR3 is TGTGCCAGCAGCTCACTCGGAGTCACCGGGGAGCTGTTTTTT.

This clone has a handful of counts. The chain carries TRBV29-1 and TRBJ2-5; TRBD1 matches at 9 bases. CDR1 SQVTM and CDR2 ANQGSEA come from the germline V gene. This CDR3 is 14 amino acids long. V lost 7 bases and J lost 5; bases outside the gene matches: 11. The CDR3 reads CSAGYRGRVETQYF. The CDR3 DNA follows: TGCAGCGCCGGATACAGGGGGCGCGTTGAGACCCAGTACTTC. Full variable domain (outside the CDR3, taken from reference TRBV29-1 and TRBJ2-5): SAVISQKPSRDICQRGTSLTIQCQVDSQVTMMFWYRQQPGQSLTLIATANQGSEATYESGFVIDKFPISRPNLTFSTLTVSNMSPEDSSIYLCSAGYRGRVETQYFGPGTRLLVL.

By its share, this clone is medium-sized. This chain connects TRBV4-3 to TRBJ2-7; 8 bases line up with TRBD2. Germline CDR1 reads LGHNA; CDR2 reads YSLEER. The CDR3 totals 16 residues. V shed 0 bases and J 5 bases; nucleotides not matched to a gene: 9. CDR3 coding DNA: TGCGCCAGCAGCCAAGATCAGGGGAGCGGGAGCAACGAGCAGTACTTC. Its protein product is CASSQDQGSGSNEQYF.

The chain carries TRBV4-1 and TRBJ2-3, with 8 bases lining up with TRBD2. Germline V gives CDR1 MGHRA, CDR2 YSYEKL. V lost 0 bases and J lost 6; bases outside the gene matches: 11. CDR3 length: 17 residues. The CDR3 is CASSQDRASGFADTQYF. CDR3 in DNA: TGCGCCAGCAGCCAAGATCGGGCTAGCGGGTTCGCGGATACGCAGTATTTT.

This clone was recorded only once. The rearrangement uses TRBV6-6 and TRBJ2-7, with TRBD2 matching 7 bases. Trimming removed 5 bases from V and 2 bases from J; junction bases left unmatched: 3. There are 13 residues in the CDR3. Germline CDR1 reads MNHNY; CDR2 reads SVGAGI (reference sequence). The chain's CDR3 is CASSSGVAYEQYF. The CDR3 DNA reads TGTGCCAGCAGTAGCGGGGTGGCCTACGAGCAGTACTTC.

The chain uses TRBV7-6 and TRBJ2-7, with D tentatively TRBD2 (6 bases). CDR3 length: 14 amino acids. CDR1 and CDR2 (germline): SGHVS, FNYEAQ. V shed 2 bases and J shed 5 bases, with 13 bases lying between them. This CDR3 reads CASSLNGRFHEQYF. The CDR3 DNA reads as TGTGCCAGCAGCTTAAACGGGAGATTTCACGAGCAGTACTTC.

V is TRBV7-2 and J is TRBJ1-3, with 7 positions matching TRBD1. Germline V gene lookup returns CDR1 SGHTA and CDR2 FQGNSA. J gave up 2 bases and V 4 bases, and 2 bases lay outside the gene matches. There are 14 residues in the CDR3. The CDR3 spells CASSSDRAGNTIYF. Here the CDR3 DNA reads TGTGCCAGCAGCTCCGACAGGGCTGGAAACACCATATATTTT. Drawing the rest from reference TRBV7-2 and TRBJ1-3, the complete variable domain is GAGVSQSPSNKVTEKGKDVELRCDPISGHTALYWYRQSLGQGLEFLIYFQGNSAPDKSGLPSDRFSAERTGGSVSTLTIQRTQQEDSAVYLCASSSDRAGNTIYFGEGSWLTVV.